Below are 15 T cell receptor beta chains sequenced from a single sample in a study of T cells in Graves' hyperthyroidism and ophthalmopathy. The CDR3 regions of TCR beta were amplified from RNA transcripts. HTBI primers were the set used in a first-round RT-PCR of the TCR CDR3. TCRdb reprocessed the multiplex PCR reads with MiXCR, giving one entry per CDR3 protein. The sample shows approximately 380,000 distinct CDR3 sequences, roughly 18% of them seen only once. Source material: blood. The receptors were sampled from a man aged 18 to 35 with Graves' ophthalmopathy.

Many counts were recorded for this clonotype. The chain is built from TRBV12-3 or TRBV12-4 and TRBJ1-5; D is possibly TRBD1 (6 bases). V lost 2 bases and J 3 bases, leaving 11 bases between the germline ends. The CDR3 contains 15 residues. DNA for the CDR3: TGTGCCAGCAGTTTAAGGAGGACAGACAATCAGCCCCAGCATTTT. Its translation is CASSLRRTDNQPQHF.

This clonotype was counted a few times. The gene calls are TRBV20-1 and TRBJ2-1; 8 bases fit TRBD2. The CDR3 totals 18 residues. Germline assignment: CDR1 DFQATT and CDR2 SNEGSKA (reference sequence). V dropped 1 base and J dropped 7; count of bases not matched to a gene: 18. The CDR3 nucleotides are TGCAGTGCTAGAGGTGGACTAGCTCTGGGTACTGGGTTTAATGAGCAGTTCTTC. Residues: CSARGGLALGTGFNEQFF.

The chain uses TRBV2 and TRBJ1-5; tentative D call: TRBD1 (5 bases). This CDR3 spans 13 amino acids. Per the germline V gene, CDR1 is SNHLY and CDR2 is FYNNEI. V lost 7 bases, J lost 11 bases, and 18 bases lay in between. This CDR3 reads CASKSSGGETQHF. For the CDR3, the DNA is TGTGCCAGCAAGTCTAGCGGGGGGGAGACCCAGCATTTT.

This clonotype has ten or more counts. V and J are TRBV18 and TRBJ1-6; D remains unclear. The V end was cut by 3 bases, the J end by 5 bases, with 11 bases between. This CDR3 contains 15 residues. The V gene's germline CDR1 is KGHSH and CDR2 LQKENI. DNA for the CDR3: TGTGCCAGCTCACCGGAACAGCTCAATAATTCACCCCTCCACTTT. Amino acids: CASSPEQLNNSPLHF.

The rearrangement links TRBV14 to TRBJ1-6; the match to TRBD1 covers 8 bases. The CDR3 totals 14 residues. V was clipped by 4 bases and J by 9 bases; unmatched bases: 5. The germline gives CDR1 SGHDN, CDR2 FVKESK. In DNA form, the CDR3 reads TGTGCCAGCAGCCCTTCGACAGGGGTTTCACCCCTCCACTTT. It translates to CASSPSTGVSPLHF.

This chain uses TRBV6-1 with TRBJ1-5, with D possibly matching TRBD1 (5 bases). The length of the CDR3 is 15 residues. Looked up from germline, CDR1 is MNHNS and CDR2 is SASEGT. The V end was cut by 4 bases, the J end by 6 bases, with 16 bases between. The CDR3 coding sequence is TGTGCCAGCAGTGCGATGGCGGGGCAGATTCAGCCCCAGCATTTT. Translated, it gives CASSAMAGQIQPQHF.

The chain has TRBV7-3 and TRBJ2-6; the match to TRBD1 covers 9 bases. CDR3 length equals 18 residues. With 5 bases clipped from V and 2 bases from J, the junction kept 10 bases outside the gene matches. The germline CDR1 and CDR2 sequences are SGHTA and FQGTGA. The CDR3 spells CASSRTGTGWAGANVLTF. The CDR3 DNA follows: TGTGCCAGCAGCCGAACCGGGACAGGGTGGGCTGGGGCCAACGTCCTGACTTTC.

This clonotype was picked up many times. The chain couples TRBV7-9 to TRBJ2-7, with 8 bases identical to TRBD1. The CDR3 has 15 residues. CDR1 SEHNR and CDR2 FQNEAQ come from the germline V gene (reference sequence). J was trimmed by 2 bases and V by 3 bases; bases with no gene match: 6. The CDR3 is CASSFDQGAAYEQYF. DNA for the CDR3: TGTGCCAGCAGCTTTGATCAGGGGGCCGCCTACGAGCAGTACTTC.

The sample holds many counts of this clonotype. The rearrangement links TRBV20-1 to TRBJ1-5, with D possibly matching TRBD1 (6 bases). V was trimmed by 5 bases and J by 11 bases, leaving 22 bases between them. The germline V gene has CDR1 DFQATT and CDR2 SNEGSKA (reference sequence). The CDR3 has 14 residues. Written as DNA, the CDR3 is TGCAGTGCTCCCTACGCGGACAGCGAGGGGACCCAGCATTTT. Protein: CSAPYADSEGTQHF.

Regarding this clonotype: At one end, the junction sequence differs from germline, possibly due to a read error. This chain links TRBV7-9 with TRBJ2-1; D remains ambiguous. The germline V gene encodes CDR1 SEHNR and CDR2 FQNEAQ (reference sequence). The CDR3 extends over 14 amino acids. The CDR3 DNA reads as TGCGCCAGCAGCCACCCCCCCCACAGTAATGAGCAGTTCTTC. Translated, it gives CASSHPPHSNEQFF.

This clonotype was detected ten times or more. The chain combines TRBV11-2 with TRBJ1-4, with unresolved D. Germline loops: CDR1 SGHAT, CDR2 FQNNGV. The V end lost 6 bases, the J end lost 6 bases, and 14 bases lay between the germline ends. The CDR3 is 14 residues long. CDR3 protein: CASREWGGDEKLFF. In nucleotides, the CDR3 is TGTGCCAGCAGAGAGTGGGGTGGGGATGAAAAACTGTTTTTT.

The J gene is TRBJ1-5, the V gene TRBV24-1; 8 bases match TRBD1. V shed 4 bases and J 7 bases; nucleotides not matched to a gene: 5. This CDR3 has 14 residues. Per germline, CDR1 KGHDR and CDR2 SFDVKD. The CDR3 sequence is CATSDRGTGQPQHF. The CDR3 region has the DNA TGTGCCACCAGTGACCGCGGGACAGGACAGCCCCAGCATTTT.

This clonotype was seen repeatedly, ten times or more. The rearrangement joins TRBV12-3 or TRBV12-4 to TRBJ2-1; 10 bases line up with TRBD2. The length of the CDR3 is 15 residues. The V segment lost 7 bases and the J segment 4 bases; nucleotides outside the gene matches: 7. In nucleotides, the CDR3 is TGTGCCAGCACCTTCTCGACTAGCGGGTACAATGAGCAGTTCTTC. Its translation is CASTFSTSGYNEQFF.

The chain recombines TRBV5-5 with TRBJ2-2; the D is unclear. CDR1 and CDR2 (germline): SGHKS, YYEKEE (reference sequence). This CDR3 region has 16 residues. The germline V and J ends were trimmed by 3 bases and 6 bases, with 18 bases remaining between them. This CDR3 reads CASSWRTPAGPGELFF. The CDR3 DNA is TGTGCCAGCAGCTGGAGAACTCCCGCCGGCCCCGGGGAGCTGTTTTTT.

The genes are TRBV5-4 and TRBJ2-1; TRBD2 aligns across 8 bases. This CDR3 comprises 15 residues. Germline V gene data show CDR1 as SGHNT and CDR2 as YYREEE (reference sequence). The V gene end was trimmed by 4 bases and the J gene end by 7 bases; junction bases not matched to a gene: 10. CDR3 sequence reads: CASSPSGGPSNEQFF. The CDR3 DNA sequence: TGTGCCAGCAGCCCCAGCGGGGGCCCCTCTAATGAGCAGTTCTTC. The variable domain in full, with the rest retrieved from reference TRBV5-4 and TRBJ2-1, is ETGVTQSPTHLIKTRGQQVTLRCSSQSGHNTVSWYQQALGQGPQFIFQYYREEENGRGNFPPRFSGLQFPNYSSELNVNALELDDSALYLCASSPSGGPSNEQFFGPGTRLTVL.